This T cell receptor beta chain was identified in a study of PD-L1 blockade in urothelial cancer. Study details: When patients started atezolizumab in the mid-2010s, it was given at 1,200 mg intravenously every 3 weeks.

Assay used: immunoSEQ multiplex PCR; TCRdb lists only in-frame clones, some missing. In the table there are tens of thousands of clones, about 89% of which are singletons. Trimming shortened V by 3 bases and J by 4 bases, and 12 bases separated the two germline ends. The CDR3 has 13 residues. CDR1 and CDR2 (germline): GTSNPN, SVGIG (reference sequence). The receptor's source is a man in his sixties with urothelial cancer. Sequences were derived from PBMCs, sampled around atezolizumab (anti-PD-L1) treatment. This rearrangement joins TRBV30 to TRBJ1-2; D is perhaps TRBD1 (5 bases). CDR3 amino acids: CAWRWKGFYGYTF. CDR3 DNA: TGTGCCTGGAGGTGGAAGGGGTTCTATGGCTACACCTTC.